Shown below are 21 T cell receptor beta chains from a single sample sequenced in a study of T-cell memory formation after mild COVID-19. Each CDR3 protein gets one entry after TCRdb re-called the 5' RACE reads with MiXCR. The table includes 470,000 or so distinct CDR3 sequences, around 20% detected once. Sequenced sample: PBMCs or a T cell subset sorted from them (not recorded which). The receptors stem from an adult woman who had mild COVID-19 (a few samples of this study predate the infection). Cell type and time point are not known.

The chain employs TRBV25-1 and TRBJ1-1; no reliable D call. The CDR3 loop spans 11 amino acids. V was shortened by 2 bases and J by 11 bases, with 9 bases between the two germline ends. Germline values: CDR1 MGHDK, CDR2 SYGVNS. CDR3 loop: CASSEASRAFF. For the CDR3, the DNA is TGTGCCAGCAGTGAAGCAAGTAGGGCTTTCTTT.

The chain joins TRBV4-1 to TRBJ2-5; D call uncertain. This CDR3 comprises 16 residues. The V gene's germline CDR1 is MGHRA and CDR2 YSYEKL. The germline V and J ends were trimmed by 0 bases and 0 bases, with 11 bases remaining between them. CDR3 nucleotide sequence: TGCGCCAGCAGCCAAGACACGGGCGCGTACCAAGAGACCCAGTACTTC. The encoded protein is CASSQDTGAYQETQYF.

This clonotype was seen a handful of times. The chain joins TRBV5-1 to TRBJ1-2; tentative D call: TRBD1 (5 bases). V lost 4 bases, J lost 4 bases, and 14 bases lay in between. Looked up from germline, CDR1 is SGHRS and CDR2 is YFSETQ. This CDR3 spans 14 amino acids. The CDR3 sequence: CASSQNPGSYGYTF. The CDR3 bases are TGCGCCAGCAGCCAGAATCCAGGGAGCTATGGCTACACCTTC. Full variable domain (missing parts from reference TRBV5-1 and TRBJ1-2): KAGVTQTPRYLIKTRGQQVTLSCSPISGHRSVSWYQQTPGQGLQFLFEYFSETQRNKGNFPGRFSGRQFSNSRSEMNVSTLELGDSALYLCASSQNPGSYGYTFGSGTRLTVV.

This chain connects TRBV12-3 or TRBV12-4 to TRBJ1-1, with D tentatively TRBD1 (6 bases). V lost 5 bases and J lost 5, with 12 bases in between. The CDR3 has 13 amino acids. CDR3 sequence reads: CASSMITGTEAFF. The DNA for the CDR3 is TGTGCCAGCAGTATGATTACAGGGACTGAAGCTTTCTTT.

This clonotype was observed once. The chain couples TRBV10-2 to TRBJ2-5, with 11 positions matching TRBD1. The trim removed 5 bases at V and 1 base at J, leaving 9 bases unmatched. Germline values: CDR1 WSHSY, CDR2 SAAADI. The CDR3 sequence is 17 residues long. The CDR3 protein is CASSHLRDRGSQETQYF. For the CDR3, the DNA is TGCGCCAGCAGTCACCTCCGGGACAGGGGGAGCCAAGAGACCCAGTACTTC.

This clonotype showed up just a few times. The chain combines TRBV10-3 with TRBJ2-1; D not resolved. V lost 4 bases to trimming and J lost 6 bases, with 4 bases between them. Germline CDR1 ENHRY, CDR2 SYGVKD. The CDR3 loop spans 11 amino acids. CDR3 coding DNA: TGTGCCATCAGTGGTTCCAATGAGCAGTTCTTC. Translating it yields CAISGSNEQFF.

This clonotype was counted only a few times. The gene calls are TRBV19 and TRBJ1-1; possibly TRBD1 for D (6 bases). V was pared by 7 bases and J by 3 bases, with 15 bases between. The CDR3 is made up of 14 amino acids. CDR1 and CDR2 from the germline V gene are LNHDA and SQIVND (reference sequence). DNA for the CDR3: TGTGCCAGTACCAACTCGGACAGATACACTGAAGCTTTCTTT. Protein product: CASTNSDRYTEAFF.

This clonotype was observed a few times. V gene TRBV5-1 combines with J gene TRBJ2-7; 11 bases line up with TRBD1. The germline V gene has CDR1 SGHRS and CDR2 YFSETQ. V was clipped by 4 bases and J by 6 bases; unmatched bases: 9. This CDR3 contains 15 residues. The CDR3 reads CASSEAGTGGLEQYF. The CDR3 DNA reads TGCGCCAGCAGCGAGGCCGGGACAGGGGGTCTCGAGCAGTACTTC.

This clonotype was observed a few times. The chain combines TRBV9 with TRBJ2-7; TRBD1 agrees at 9 bases. Germline values: CDR1 SGDLS, CDR2 YYNGEE. V was clipped by 4 bases and J by 6 bases; unmatched bases: 5. CDR3 length: 13 amino acids. The chain's CDR3 is CASSITGGVEQYF. The DNA for the CDR3 is TGTGCCAGCAGCATAACAGGGGGCGTCGAGCAGTACTTC.

This sequence joins TRBV19 and TRBJ2-7, with 7 bases that match TRBD1. The germline gives CDR1 LNHDA, CDR2 SQIVND (reference sequence). With V trimmed by 6 bases and J by 1 base, 9 bases remained unmatched. CDR3 length: 15 residues. The CDR3: CASRTRDSPSYEQYF. In DNA, the CDR3 is TGTGCCAGTAGGACCCGGGACAGTCCTTCCTACGAGCAGTACTTC.

V and J are TRBV2 and TRBJ2-4, with a possible D match to TRBD2 (6 bases). This CDR3 has 14 amino acids. With 3 bases removed from V and 8 bases from J, the gap between germline ends came to 14 bases. From germline, CDR1 is SNHLY and CDR2 FYNNEI. The CDR3 loop is CASSDGRRRDIQYF. The CDR3 bases are TGTGCCAGCAGTGATGGCAGGAGGAGGGACATTCAGTACTTC.

This clonotype has a single count. The chain couples TRBV5-1 to TRBJ1-6, with D uncertain. In germline, CDR1 is SGHRS, CDR2 YFSETQ. This CDR3 is 17 amino acids long. The germline V and J ends were trimmed by 4 bases and 0 bases, with 14 bases remaining between them. CDR3 sequence (DNA): TGCGCCAGCAGCAGATCCGGGCCAAGCTCCTATAATTCACCCCTCCACTTT. Its protein product is CASSRSGPSSYNSPLHF.

The sample holds a few counts of this clonotype. The chain has TRBV6-2 or TRBV6-3 and TRBJ2-7; D gene uncertain. Looked up from germline, CDR1 is MNHEY and CDR2 is SVGEGT. V lost 7 bases and J lost 2, with 9 bases in between. The CDR3 loop spans 12 amino acids. CDR3: CASKTSTYEQYF. DNA for the CDR3: TGTGCCAGCAAGACGTCTACCTACGAGCAGTACTTC.

This rearrangement joins TRBV11-3 to TRBJ1-2; 8 bases match TRBD1. The CDR3 loop spans 17 amino acids. The ends lost 4 bases at V and 4 bases at J; junction bases unmatched: 14. Germline CDR1 SGHNT, CDR2 YENEEA. Written as DNA, the CDR3 is TGTGCCAGCAGCTCGCGGGACAGGCGGAGTTTTCTCTATGGCTACACCTTC. Protein: CASSSRDRRSFLYGYTF. The complete variable domain, with remaining parts taken from reference TRBV11-3 and TRBJ1-2, reads EAGVVQSPRYKIIEKKQPVAFWCNPISGHNTLYWYLQNLGQGPELLIRYENEEAVDDSQLPKDRFSAERLKGVDSTLKIQPAELGDSAVYLCASSSRDRRSFLYGYTFGSGTRLTVV.

This clonotype appeared a few times. The rearrangement joins TRBV25-1 to TRBJ2-7, with 14 bases that match TRBD2. This CDR3 region has 15 residues. Germline CDR1 is MGHDK and CDR2 is SYGVNS. The ends lost 7 bases at V and 6 bases at J; junction bases unmatched: 8. CDR3 sequence (DNA): TGTGCCAGCACACAGACCGGACTAGCGGGAGGCGAGCAGTACTTC. This translates into CASTQTGLAGGEQYF.

There are a few counts of this clonotype. The chain has TRBV18 and TRBJ2-7; no firm D call. Trimming pared 2 bases from V and 2 bases from J, leaving 4 bases between. This CDR3 is 12 amino acids long. Germline-derived CDR1 and CDR2 are KGHSH and LQKENI. The CDR3: CASSPVPYEQYF. In DNA form, the CDR3 reads TGTGCCAGCTCACCAGTGCCCTACGAGCAGTACTTC.

In its sample, this clonotype was seen a few times. The CDR3 region is CASSVDGPTRGGELFF. For the CDR3, the DNA is TGTGCCAGCAGCGTAGACGGGCCGACACGGGGCGGGGAGCTGTTTTTT. V gene TRBV9 combines with J gene TRBJ2-2, with a possible D match to TRBD2 (5 bases). V was pared by 0 bases and J by 7 bases, with 16 bases between. The CDR3 spans 16 residues. Germline V gene data show CDR1 as SGDLS and CDR2 as YYNGEE.

The V gene is TRBV4-2, the J gene TRBJ1-5; a possible D gene is TRBD1 (6 bases). The CDR3 is made up of 15 amino acids. Germline lookup yields CDR1 LGHNA and CDR2 YNFKEQ. V lost 0 bases and J 7 bases, leaving 13 bases between the germline ends. CDR3 protein: CASSQEYRAGQPQHF. CDR3 DNA sequence: TGTGCCAGCAGCCAAGAATACAGGGCGGGCCAGCCCCAGCATTTT.

This clonotype was counted at least ten times. The chain recombines TRBV29-1 with TRBJ2-1, with 9 bases identical to TRBD2. Per the germline V gene, CDR1 is SQVTM and CDR2 is ANQGSEA. This CDR3 comprises 18 residues. J gave up 0 bases and V 7 bases, and 16 bases lay outside the gene matches. The CDR3 coding sequence is TGCAGCGCTCGGCGGGCGGGAGGGAGCCCCAGCTCCTACAATGAGCAGTTCTTC. Amino acid sequence: CSARRAGGSPSSYNEQFF.

Only a few counts were recorded for this clonotype. The chain employs TRBV5-6 and TRBJ2-5, with 11 bases matching TRBD2. After removal of 4 bases from V and 3 bases from J, the junction contained 5 bases not matched to a gene. Per the germline V gene, CDR1 is SGHDT and CDR2 is YYEEEE. This CDR3 contains 15 residues. The DNA for the CDR3 is TGTGCCAGCAGCGCCATGACTAGCGGGAAAGAGACCCAGTACTTC. It translates to CASSAMTSGKETQYF.

This chain uses TRBV9 with TRBJ2-7, with 7 bases matching TRBD1. In germline, CDR1 is SGDLS, CDR2 YYNGEE. This CDR3 region has 14 residues. V was pared by 3 bases and J by 1 base, with 4 bases of the junction left unmatched. In DNA, the CDR3 is TGTGCCAGCAGCGACAGGGGTGGATCCTACGAGCAGTACTTC. Residues: CASSDRGGSYEQYF.